The 26 T cell receptor beta chains in this list originate from one sample, sequenced in a study of T cells in Graves' hyperthyroidism and ophthalmopathy. TCR beta CDR3 regions were amplified from RNA transcripts. Initially, a first-round RT-PCR of the TCR CDR3 employed the HTBI primer set. TCRdb fed the multiplex PCR reads into MiXCR, producing one record per CDR3 protein. The table shows about 500,000 distinct CDR3 sequences, with 16% occurring only once. The sample comprised blood. The source of these receptors is a young woman with Graves' hyperthyroidism.

The sample holds a few counts of this clonotype. The chain uses TRBV7-9 and TRBJ2-5, with TRBD1 matching over 8 bases. Germline V gene lookup returns CDR1 SEHNR and CDR2 FQNEAQ (reference sequence). CDR3 length: 15 residues. V dropped 3 bases and J dropped 5; count of bases not matched to a gene: 8. For the CDR3, the DNA is TGTGCCAGCAGCTTGGTGGCAGGGGGCCTGGAGACCCAGTACTTC. Its protein is CASSLVAGGLETQYF.

This clonotype has ten or more counts. The gene calls are TRBV20-1 and TRBJ2-7; D possibly matches TRBD1 or TRBD2 (5 bases each). Germline V gives CDR1 DFQATT, CDR2 SNEGSKA (reference sequence). This CDR3 region has 14 residues. V gave up 2 bases and J gave up 1 base, with 12 bases separating them. The CDR3 DNA follows: TGCAGTGCTAGACCCCCGGGACGGTCCTACGAGCAGTACTTC. Its translation is CSARPPGRSYEQYF.

In regard to this clonotype: Germline is not matched at one junction end, which may reflect a read error. This sequence joins TRBV4-1 and TRBJ2-5; 7 bases are a match to TRBD2. Germline CDR1 and CDR2: MGHRA and YSYEKL. This CDR3 has 15 amino acids. CDR3 in amino acids: CASSRTGLAEETQHF. For the CDR3, the DNA is TGCGCCAGCAGCCGGACCGGGCTAGCGGAGGAGACCCAGCACTTC.

The CDR3 DNA is TGTGCCAGCTCACCACGGCCTAGCGGGGGGTCCTTCTACAATGAGCAGTTCTTC. The encoded protein is CASSPRPSGGSFYNEQFF. The rearrangement joins TRBV18 to TRBJ2-1, with 11 positions matching TRBD2. This CDR3 has 18 residues. Trimming at V came to 1 base and at J to 3 bases, leaving 8 bases not matched to a gene. Germline CDR1 and CDR2: KGHSH and LQKENI. The full variable domain, in which reference TRBV18 and TRBJ2-1 provide the parts outside the CDR3, is NAGVMQNPRHLVRRRGQEARLRCSPMKGHSHVYWYRQLPEEGLKFMVYLQKENIIDESGMPKERFSAEFPKEGPSILRIQQVVRGDSAAYFCASSPRPSGGSFYNEQFFGPGTRLTVL.

The chain combines TRBV6-4 with TRBJ1-1; possible D gene TRBD1, 6 bases. The germline V gene has CDR1 MRHNA and CDR2 SNTAGT. This CDR3 comprises 15 residues. Trimming stripped 3 bases from V and 5 bases from J, with 16 bases between. The CDR3 sequence is CASSEPGAVRTEAFF. CDR3 nucleotide sequence: TGTGCCAGCAGTGAACCGGGGGCGGTGAGGACTGAAGCTTTCTTT.

In its sample, this clonotype was seen many times. The CDR3 protein is CASSYTGASGYTF. CDR3 coding DNA: TGTGCCAGCAGTTACACAGGGGCGTCTGGCTACACCTTC. The V and J genes are TRBV2 and TRBJ1-2; 7 bases align to TRBD1. The J segment lost 7 bases and the V segment lost 5 bases, leaving 7 bases of the junction unmatched. Germline assignment: CDR1 SNHLY and CDR2 FYNNEI. The CDR3 has 13 residues.

V is TRBV20-1 and J is TRBJ2-7; no firm D call. CDR3 length: 15 amino acids. Deletions cut 0 bases from V and 4 bases from J, with 16 bases between. CDR1 and CDR2 from the germline V gene are DFQATT and SNEGSKA (reference sequence). The CDR3 here is CSARDVPSPVYEQYF. In DNA, the CDR3 is TGCAGTGCTAGAGACGTCCCCTCCCCTGTATACGAGCAGTACTTC.

Many counts were recorded for this clonotype. V gene TRBV28 combines with J gene TRBJ2-3, with 8 bases lining up with TRBD2. The CDR3 runs to 14 residues. Germline CDR1 reads MDHEN; CDR2 reads SYDVKM. The ends lost 5 bases at V and 5 bases at J; junction bases unmatched: 6. CDR3 residues: CASSVSGTVDTQYF. The DNA of the CDR3 is TGTGCCAGCAGTGTTAGCGGGACGGTAGATACGCAGTATTTT.

This clonotype has just a few counts. CDR3 region: CASSSGWENSPLHF. In DNA form, the CDR3 reads TGTGCCAGCAGTTCTGGGTGGGAGAATTCACCCCTCCACTTT. The chain couples TRBV12-3 or TRBV12-4 to TRBJ1-6, with unresolved D. The CDR3 is made up of 14 amino acids. Trimming removed 4 bases at V and 7 bases at J, with 11 bases between.

About this clonotype: The junction and the germline gene differ at one end; a read error may be behind it. V is TRBV29-1 and J is TRBJ2-2; the D gene could be TRBD1 or TRBD2 (5 bases each). Germline V CDR1 and CDR2: SQVTM, ANQGSEA. The CDR3 runs 15 residues. CDR3 sequence: CSVMGPTVGTGELLF. CDR3 in DNA: TGCAGCGTTATGGGTCCGACAGTAGGCACCGGGGAGCTGCTTTTT.

The V call is TRBV28, the J call TRBJ2-1, with 12 bases identical to TRBD2. The V and J ends lost 4 bases and 9 bases, in that order; junction bases with no gene match: 10. The CDR3 totals 16 residues. Germline lookup yields CDR1 MDHEN and CDR2 SYDVKM. CDR3 in amino acids: CASSSLTSGRMSEQFF. DNA of the CDR3: TGTGCCAGCAGTTCATTGACTAGCGGGAGAATGAGTGAGCAGTTCTTC.

V gene TRBV2 combines with J gene TRBJ2-1, with D perhaps matching TRBD2 (5 bases). The CDR3 totals 11 residues. V lost 5 bases, J lost 10 bases, and 9 bases lay in between. CDR1 is SNHLY and CDR2 is FYNNEI in the germline V gene. CDR3 sequence reads: CASSKASEQFF. In nucleotides, the CDR3 is TGTGCCAGCAGTAAGGCTAGCGAGCAGTTCTTC.

This clonotype was seen repeatedly, ten times or more. This chain uses TRBV11-2 with TRBJ2-5; 9 bases agree with TRBD1. Germline lookup yields CDR1 SGHAT and CDR2 FQNNGV. Trimming cost V 2 bases and J 2 bases; bases outside gene matches: 3. The CDR3 has 15 amino acids. In DNA, the CDR3 is TGTGCCAGCAGCTTAAACGACAGGGGGCAAGAGACCCAGTACTTC. Amino acid sequence: CASSLNDRGQETQYF.

This clonotype was picked up many times. The J gene is TRBJ1-1, the V gene TRBV2, with D unclear. This CDR3 is built from 15 residues. The V end lost 6 bases, the J end lost 6 bases, and 20 bases lay between the germline ends. Germline V CDR1 and CDR2: SNHLY, FYNNEI. CDR3 region: CASSRDQQYIAEAFF. As DNA, the CDR3 is TGTGCCAGCAGCCGGGATCAGCAATACATCGCTGAAGCTTTCTTT.

The CDR3 nucleotides read TGTGCCAGCAGCTTAGGCCTGTGGGAGCAGTTCTTC. It yields the protein CASSLGLWEQFF. The chain is built from TRBV13 and TRBJ2-1; D unclear. Trimming shortened V by 0 bases and J by 10 bases, and 7 bases separated the two germline ends. The germline V gene has CDR1 PRHDT and CDR2 FYEKMQ (reference sequence). The CDR3 runs 12 residues. Drawing the rest from reference TRBV13 and TRBJ2-1, the complete variable domain is AAGVIQSPRHLIKEKRETATLKCYPIPRHDTVYWYQQGPGQDPQFLISFYEKMQSDKGSIPDRFSAQQFSDYHSELNMSSLELGDSALYFCASSLGLWEQFFGPGTRLTVL.

The chain recombines TRBV28 with TRBJ1-4; D might be TRBD1 (6 bases). V gave up 2 bases and J gave up 11 bases, with 18 bases separating them. The CDR3 is 15 amino acids. The germline V gene encodes CDR1 MDHEN and CDR2 SYDVKM. CDR3: CASSLRGTSREKLFF. CDR3 nucleotides: TGTGCCAGCAGTTTAAGGGGGACAAGTCGGGAGAAACTGTTTTTT.

The chain has TRBV3-1 and TRBJ1-1, with TRBD1 identical over 10 bases. CDR1 is LGHDT and CDR2 is YNNKEL in the germline V gene (reference sequence). V shed 4 bases, J shed 4 bases, and the junction held 6 bases outside the gene matches. CDR3 length: 15 residues. CDR3 sequence: CASSRGQGVSTEAFF. CDR3 DNA: TGTGCCAGCAGCCGCGGACAGGGGGTTTCCACTGAAGCTTTCTTT.

This clonotype was observed at least ten times. The chain couples TRBV3-1 to TRBJ2-7; no clear D gene. The CDR3 length is 14 residues. The germline gives CDR1 LGHDT, CDR2 YNNKEL (reference sequence). Trimming took off 1 base at V and 0 bases at J, with 7 bases between the two ends. CDR3 in amino acids: CASSQGFTSYEQYF. In DNA form, the CDR3 reads TGTGCCAGCAGCCAAGGATTTACCTCCTACGAGCAGTACTTC.

This clonotype was observed a handful of times. This rearrangement joins TRBV19 to TRBJ2-1; D remains unclear. Germline CDR1 is LNHDA and CDR2 is SQIVND (reference sequence). V gave up 7 bases and J gave up 3 bases, with 10 bases separating them. The CDR3 has 13 residues. CDR3 DNA: TGTGCCAGTAAATCCCTAAGCTACAATGAGCAGTTCTTC. Translation gives CASKSLSYNEQFF.

This sequence joins TRBV29-1 and TRBJ1-2, with D maybe TRBD1 (5 bases). This CDR3 region has 12 residues. The germline V and J ends were trimmed by 4 bases and 0 bases, with 6 bases remaining between them. The V gene's germline CDR1 is SQVTM and CDR2 ANQGSEA. CDR3 DNA sequence: TGCAGCGTTGGACAGACTAACTATGGCTACACCTTC. Residues: CSVGQTNYGYTF.

This clonotype was observed many times. V is TRBV12-3 or TRBV12-4 and J is TRBJ1-2, with 8 bases that match TRBD1. Trimming cost V 4 bases and J 4 bases; bases outside gene matches: 5. The CDR3 has 14 residues. CDR3 sequence (DNA): TGTGCCAGCAGTTATAACACAGGGGGCTATGGCTACACCTTC. This sequence encodes CASSYNTGGYGYTF.

This rearrangement joins TRBV28 to TRBJ2-7; D is unresolved. V lost 1 base, J lost 0 bases, and 10 bases lay in between. The germline V gene has CDR1 MDHEN and CDR2 SYDVKM. The CDR3 totals 15 residues. The DNA of the CDR3 is TGTGCCAGCAGTTTATCAACCGCGAGCTCCTACGAGCAGTACTTC. Protein sequence: CASSLSTASSYEQYF.

This clonotype was recorded at least ten times. The junction departs from the called germline gene at one end, perhaps through a read error. This chain joins TRBV11-2 and TRBJ2-7, with a tentative D call TRBD1 (6 bases). Germline CDR1 SGHAT, CDR2 FQNNGV. The CDR3 has 13 amino acids. CDR3 protein: CASRLLQGYEQYF. The CDR3 nucleotides are TGTGCCAGCCGCTTACTACAGGGCTACGAGCAGTACTTC.

This clonotype was seen many times. This chain links TRBV28 with TRBJ2-3, with TRBD2 matching over 12 bases. The length of the CDR3 is 16 residues. V gave up 6 bases and J gave up 4 bases; unmatched junction bases: 8. Germline CDR1 and CDR2: MDHEN and SYDVKM. CDR3 sequence (DNA): TGTGCCAGCAGACCCCGGCTAGCGGGAGGGTCAGATACGCAGTATTTT. It yields the protein CASRPRLAGGSDTQYF.

This clonotype appeared many times. This chain connects TRBV29-1 to TRBJ2-5; 15 bases align to TRBD2. Germline V gene data show CDR1 as SQVTM and CDR2 as ANQGSEA. After removal of 3 bases from V and 4 bases from J, the junction contained 6 bases not matched to a gene. The CDR3 consists of 16 residues. The CDR3 nucleotides are TGCAGCGTTGAGAAGGGACTAGCGGGAGGTAGAGAGACCCAGTACTTC. It yields the protein CSVEKGLAGGRETQYF.

Only a few counts were recorded for this clonotype. This chain joins TRBV20-1 and TRBJ1-6, with no clear D. CDR1 is DFQATT and CDR2 is SNEGSKA in the germline V gene (reference sequence). V gave up 0 bases and J gave up 9 bases, with 6 bases separating them. The CDR3 has 12 residues. CDR3 DNA sequence: TGCAGTGCTAGAGATACGGCTTCACCCCTCCACTTT. Protein sequence: CSARDTASPLHF.